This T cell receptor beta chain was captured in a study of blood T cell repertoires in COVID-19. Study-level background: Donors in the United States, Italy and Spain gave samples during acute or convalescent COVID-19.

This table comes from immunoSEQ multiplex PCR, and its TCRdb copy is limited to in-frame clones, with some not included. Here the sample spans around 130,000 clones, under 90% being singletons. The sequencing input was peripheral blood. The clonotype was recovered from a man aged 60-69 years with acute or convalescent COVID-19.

CDR3 sequence (DNA): TGTGCCAGCAGCCCGAACCCCCCGGGAGCCTCCTACGAGCAGTACTTC. The encoded protein is CASSPNPPGASYEQYF. The chain couples TRBV7-2 to TRBJ2-7; D is perhaps TRBD2 (6 bases). Deletions cut 5 bases from V and 0 bases from J, with 17 bases between. Per germline, CDR1 SGHTA and CDR2 FQGNSA. This CDR3 comprises 16 residues.